Reported below is one TCR beta chain. Its specificity is unknown. Clones were read by immunoSEQ multiplex PCR, and TCRdb kept only the in-frame ones, dropping some. The sample lists some 120,000 clones, over 75% occurring once. This sample was included in a study of T cell responses to AZD1222 COVID-19 vaccine. Study-wide context: Analysis merged second doses at about 4 or about 12 weeks.

This CDR3 comprises 16 residues. Trimming stripped 4 bases from V and 0 bases from J, with 12 bases between. Per the germline V gene, CDR1 is SEHNR and CDR2 is FQNEAQ (reference sequence). Study results and limitations: Baseline seropositivity occurred in only a handful of AZD1222 recipients. Spike-specific TCR breadth and depth went up after people got two AZD1222 doses. Most donors were white British, females outnumbered males, and clonal diversity was possibly underestimated.

The sequence came from an adult in good health. The material sequenced was peripheral blood, taken on day 0 of AZD1222 vaccination. The chain recombines TRBV7-9 with TRBJ2-2; no clear D gene. The CDR3 loop is CASSYDVTANTGELFF. The CDR3 DNA reads as TGTGCCAGCAGCTACGACGTGACGGCGAACACCGGGGAGCTGTTTTTT.